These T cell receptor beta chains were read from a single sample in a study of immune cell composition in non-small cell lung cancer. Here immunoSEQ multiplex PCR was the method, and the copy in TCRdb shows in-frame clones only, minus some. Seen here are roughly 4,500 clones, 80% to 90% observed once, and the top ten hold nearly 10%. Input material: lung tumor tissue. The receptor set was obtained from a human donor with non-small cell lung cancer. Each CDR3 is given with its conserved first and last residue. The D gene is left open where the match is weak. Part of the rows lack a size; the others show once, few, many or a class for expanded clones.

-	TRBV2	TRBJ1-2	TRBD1	CASSEVKGGSRGYTF	TGTGCCAGCAGTGAAGTGAAAGGGGGCTCGAGGGGCTACACCTTC
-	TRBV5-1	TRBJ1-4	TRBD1	CASTGQGATNEKLFF	TGCGCCAGCACTGGACAGGGGGCAACTAATGAAAAACTGTTTTTT
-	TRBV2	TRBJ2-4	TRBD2	CASRKLAGADWAKNIQYF	TGTGCCAGCAGGAAACTAGCGGGAGCAGATTGGGCCAAAAACATTCAGTACTTC
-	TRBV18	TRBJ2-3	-	CASSPPVGRAFTDTQYF	TGTGCCAGCTCACCACCGGTGGGCAGGGCCTTCACAGATACGCAGTATTTT
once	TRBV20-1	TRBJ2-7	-	CSARAVSEQYF	TGCAGTGCTAGAGCCGTGAGCGAGCAGTACTTC
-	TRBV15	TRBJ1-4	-	CATSLRGTNEKLFF	TGTGCCACCAGCCTCCGCGGAACTAATGAAAAACTGTTTTTT
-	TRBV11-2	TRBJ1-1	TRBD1	CASSLVKNPWDRAGTEAFF	TGTGCCAGCAGCTTAGTGAAAAACCCCTGGGACAGGGCTGGTACTGAAGCTTTCTTT
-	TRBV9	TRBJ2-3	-	CASSVGGGLEDTQYF	TGTGCCAGCAGCGTAGGTGGCGGTCTGGAAGATACGCAGTATTTT
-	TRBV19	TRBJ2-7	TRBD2	CASSIGPSGFSYEQYF	TGTGCCAGTAGTATTGGGCCTAGCGGTTTCTCCTACGAGCAGTACTTC
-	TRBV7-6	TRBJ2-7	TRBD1	CASSLLPSGQEGASYEQYF	TGTGCCAGCAGCTTACTCCCCAGCGGACAGGAAGGTGCATCCTACGAGCAGTACTTC
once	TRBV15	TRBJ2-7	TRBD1	CATSKDRGSIEQYF	TGTGCCACCAGCAAAGACAGGGGAAGTATAGAGCAGTACTTC
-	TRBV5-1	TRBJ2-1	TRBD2	CASSLETSGNEQFF	TGCGCCAGCAGCTTGGAGACTAGCGGCAATGAGCAGTTCTTC
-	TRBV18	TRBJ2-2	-	CASSPMGHTRSGELFF	TGTGCCAGCTCACCAATGGGACACACTAGGTCCGGGGAGCTGTTTTTT
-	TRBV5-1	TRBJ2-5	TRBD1	CASSIQGETQYF	TGCGCCAGCAGCATACAGGGGGAGACCCAGTACTTC
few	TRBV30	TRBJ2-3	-	CAWKRGLSTDTQYF	TGTGCCTGGAAGAGAGGGCTTTCCACAGATACGCAGTATTTT
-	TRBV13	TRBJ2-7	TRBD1	CASSWPGQGVYEQYF	TGTGCCAGCAGCTGGCCGGGACAGGGAGTCTACGAGCAGTACTTC
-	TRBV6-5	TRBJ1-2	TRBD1	CASSYSGQGWYGYTF	TGTGCCAGCAGTTACTCGGGACAGGGGTGGTATGGCTACACCTTC
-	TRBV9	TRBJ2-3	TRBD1	CASSGGQGIPTDTQYF	TGTGCCAGCAGCGGGGGACAGGGAATACCGACGGATACGCAGTATTTT
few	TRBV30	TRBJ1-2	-	CAWSTSTGWYGYTF	TGTGCCTGGAGCACGTCAACAGGGTGGTATGGCTACACCTTC
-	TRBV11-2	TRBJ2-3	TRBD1	CASRTWGTVTDTQYF	TGTGCCAGCAGGACCTGGGGGACAGTCACAGATACGCAGTATTTT
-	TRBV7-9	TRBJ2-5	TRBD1	CASTFPGQAIFFNIETQYF	TGTGCCAGCACCTTTCCCGGACAGGCCATATTTTTCAATATAGAGACCCAGTACTTC
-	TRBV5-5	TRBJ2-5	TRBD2	CASSGLREEVRETQYF	TGTGCCAGCAGCGGTCTGCGGGAGGAAGTCCGAGAGACCCAGTACTTC
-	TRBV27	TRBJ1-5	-	CASSLSLQVNQPQHF	TGTGCCAGCAGTTTATCGTTACAAGTCAATCAGCCCCAGCATTTT
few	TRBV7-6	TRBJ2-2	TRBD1	CASSNRGQPNTGELFF	TGTGCCAGCAGTAATAGGGGACAGCCGAACACCGGGGAGCTGTTTTTT